The rows below give T cell receptor beta chains drawn from one sample of a study of human T cells and chemical hapten exposure. TCRdb fed the RACE reads into MiXCR, producing one record per CDR3 protein. This table holds about 110,000 distinct CDR3 sequences, about 11% found once. Material: whole blood, obtained in connection with sensitization to the hapten diphenylcyclopropenone (DPC). The source of these receptors is a woman between 40 and 55 years old with alopecia areata. Some clones in this sample may be carry-over from other donors' samples. CDR3s include the opening cysteine and the closing phenylalanine or tryptophan. The order of the fields is D gene, V gene, clone size, J gene, CDR3 DNA, CDR3 protein. The D gene is left open where the match is weak. A clone size is listed for some rows: how often the clone was seen (once, few, many), or a class if it is expanded.

>-|TRBV4-3|many|TRBJ2-2
TGCGCCAGCAGCCAAGATCGGAGGGTGGAGGGCGGGGAGCTGTTTTTT
CASSQDRRVEGGELFF
>TRBD1|TRBV15|many|TRBJ2-3
TGTGCCACCACCGGGACAGGGATCACAGATACGCAGTATTTT
CATTGTGITDTQYF
>TRBD2|TRBV6-2/TRBV6-3|-|TRBJ2-1
TGTGCCAGCGCCCCTAGCGGGAGGACGGGTGAGCAGTTCTTC
CASAPSGRTGEQFF
>-|TRBV15|few|TRBJ1-3
TGTGCCACCAGCAGAGATGTGGGCTCTGGAAACACCATATATTTT
CATSRDVGSGNTIYF
>TRBD2|TRBV12-3/TRBV12-4|many|TRBJ2-1
TGTGCCAGCAGTCCTGGGACTAGCGGGAGCGTTCCCAATGAGCAGTTCTTC
CASSPGTSGSVPNEQFF
>-|TRBV12-5|-|TRBJ2-1
TGTGCTAGTGGTCCGAGCGGAACCTACGACAATGAGCAGTTCTTC
CASGPSGTYDNEQFF
>-|TRBV9|few|TRBJ2-3
TGTGCCAGCCAGCGCCGGGCGGCGGGCACAGATACGCAGTATTTT
CASQRRAAGTDTQYF
>-|TRBV15|-|TRBJ1-2
TGTGCCTCCAGCAGGACTAGCTATGGCTACACCTTC
CASSRTSYGYTF
>TRBD2|TRBV19|many|TRBJ2-2
TGTGCCACCTCCCCGGGACTAGGATCCGGGGAGCTGTTTTTT
CATSPGLGSGELFF
>-|TRBV12-3/TRBV12-4|few|TRBJ2-1
TGTGCCAGCAGTTTTACTAGGGCCTACAATGAGCAGTTCTTC
CASSFTRAYNEQFF
>-|TRBV2|few|TRBJ1-1
TGTGCCAGCAGTGAAACCCTGGGGGCTTTCTTT
CASSETLGAFF
>-|TRBV29-1|many|TRBJ2-7
TGCAGCGCCCAAAAGGGGGGGGGCTCCTACGAGCAGTACTTC
CSAQKGGGSYEQYF
>-|TRBV7-9|many|TRBJ1-1
TGTGCCAGCAGCGTAACATCCGAAGCTTTCTTT
CASSVTSEAFF
>TRBD1|TRBV4-3|many|TRBJ2-1
TGCGCCAGCAGCCAAGGGACAGGGGTTGCGGATGAGCAGTTCTTC
CASSQGTGVADEQFF
>TRBD2|TRBV11-3|-|TRBJ2-3
TGTGCCAGCAGCTTAGATGGAGATAGCGGGGGTGATACGCAGTATTTT
CASSLDGDSGGDTQYF
>-|TRBV29-1|many|TRBJ2-7
TGCAGCGTTGGTGGTAGTGTTCCTCTCGAGCAGTACTTC
CSVGGSVPLEQYF
>-|TRBV7-9|-|TRBJ2-6
TGTGCCAGCAGCTTCCCCAGCAGCTCTGGGGCCAACGTCCTGACTTTC
CASSFPSSSGANVLTF
>-|TRBV5-1|many|TRBJ1-6
TGCGCCAGCAGCCCCCGGCCGGGGACTACCTATAATTCACCCCTCCACTTT
CASSPRPGTTYNSPLHF
>-|TRBV5-5|-|TRBJ1-5
TGTGCCAGCAGCTTGGCCCCGGATTACCAAGGCCAGCCCCAGCATTTT
CASSLAPDYQGQPQHF
>-|TRBV25-1|many|TRBJ1-5
TGTGCCAGCAAGGGGGATAGCAATCAGCCCCAGCATTTT
CASKGDSNQPQHF
>-|TRBV7-2|-|TRBJ2-5
TGTGCCAGCAGCCGGCGACGGAACGACAAAGAGACCCAGTACTTC
CASSRRRNDKETQYF
>-|TRBV11-2|many|TRBJ2-5
TGTGCCAGCAGCTTACACGTTGGCGAGACCCAGTACTTC
CASSLHVGETQYF
>TRBD2|TRBV25-1|-|TRBJ2-7
TGTGCCAGCAGTGCCCGGACTAGCGGTTACGAGCAGTACTTC
CASSARTSGYEQYF
>-|TRBV29-1|many|TRBJ2-7
TGCAGCGCCTACTTTCCGGATTCCTACGAGCAGTACTTC
CSAYFPDSYEQYF
>-|TRBV25-1|many|TRBJ2-7
TGTGCCAGCAGTGAATCTCCCTTTAAGCGCCCGGAGGAGGTTGGGTACGAGCAGTACTTC
CASSESPFKRPEEVGYEQYF
>-|TRBV27|few|TRBJ1-1
TGTGCCAGCAGTTTATTTAGCTGGGCTGAAGCTTTCTTT
CASSLFSWAEAFF
>-|TRBV12-3/TRBV12-4|many|TRBJ2-6
TGTGCCAGCAGTTACGGTGGGGCCAACGTCCTGACTTTC
CASSYGGANVLTF
>-|TRBV7-8|few|TRBJ2-5
TGTGCCAGCAATCGTGGAGCGGCCTACGAGACCCAGTACTTC
CASNRGAAYETQYF